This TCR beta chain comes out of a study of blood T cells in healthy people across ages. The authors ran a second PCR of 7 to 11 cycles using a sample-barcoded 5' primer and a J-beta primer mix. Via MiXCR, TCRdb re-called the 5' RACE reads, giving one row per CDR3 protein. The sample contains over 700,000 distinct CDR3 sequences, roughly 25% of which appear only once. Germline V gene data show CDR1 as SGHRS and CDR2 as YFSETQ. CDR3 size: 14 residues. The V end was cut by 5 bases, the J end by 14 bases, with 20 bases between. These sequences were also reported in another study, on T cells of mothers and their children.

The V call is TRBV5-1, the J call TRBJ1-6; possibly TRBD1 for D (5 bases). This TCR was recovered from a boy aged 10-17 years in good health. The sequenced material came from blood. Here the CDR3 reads CASSDRRTNFTLHF. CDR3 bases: TGCGCCAGCAGTGACCGACGGACAAATTTTACCCTCCACTTT.